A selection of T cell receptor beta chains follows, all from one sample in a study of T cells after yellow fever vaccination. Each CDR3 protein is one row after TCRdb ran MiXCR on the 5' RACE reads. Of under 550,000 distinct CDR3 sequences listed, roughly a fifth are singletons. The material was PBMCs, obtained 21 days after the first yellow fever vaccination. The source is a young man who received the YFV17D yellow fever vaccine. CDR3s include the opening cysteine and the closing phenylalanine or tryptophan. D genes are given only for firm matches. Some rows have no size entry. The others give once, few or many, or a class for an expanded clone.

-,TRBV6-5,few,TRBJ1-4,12,CASSVGGEKLFF,TGTGCCAGCAGTGTTGGGGGTGAAAAACTGTTTTTT
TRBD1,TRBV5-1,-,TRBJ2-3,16,CASSLRDRAHTDTQYF,TGCGCCAGCAGCCTCCGGGACAGGGCCCACACAGATACGCAGTATTTT
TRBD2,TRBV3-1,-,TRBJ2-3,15,CASSQIRRGADTQYF,TGTGCCAGCAGCCAAATCAGGCGGGGGGCAGATACGCAGTATTTT
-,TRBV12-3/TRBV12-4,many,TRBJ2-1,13,CASFGISYNEQFF,TGTGCCAGCTTTGGCATCTCCTACAATGAGCAGTTCTTC
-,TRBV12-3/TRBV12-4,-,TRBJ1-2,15,CASSRWGLNNYGYTF,TGTGCCAGCAGCAGATGGGGTCTGAATAACTATGGCTACACCTTC
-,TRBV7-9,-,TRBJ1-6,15,CASSSRGAQGSPLHF,TGTGCCAGCAGCTCCCGGGGGGCCCAAGGTTCACCCCTCCACTTT
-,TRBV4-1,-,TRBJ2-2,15,CASSPRVLNTGELFF,TGCGCCAGCAGCCCGAGGGTTTTGAACACCGGGGAGCTGTTTTTT
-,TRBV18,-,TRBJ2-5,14,CASSPDSHQETQYF,TGTGCCAGCTCCCCGGACAGCCACCAAGAGACCCAGTACTTC
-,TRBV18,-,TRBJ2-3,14,CASSVLSVTDTQYF,TGTGCCAGCTCCGTGTTGAGTGTTACAGATACGCAGTATTTT
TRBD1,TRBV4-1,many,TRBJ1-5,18,CASSRGQGTLGVNQPQHF,TGCGCCAGCAGCCGGGGACAGGGGACCCTAGGGGTGAATCAGCCCCAGCATTTT
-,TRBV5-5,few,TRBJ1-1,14,CASSFGPVNTEAFF,TGTGCCAGCAGCTTTGGTCCGGTGAACACTGAAGCTTTCTTT
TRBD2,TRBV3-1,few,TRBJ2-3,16,CASSFGASGELGTQYF,TGTGCCAGCAGCTTCGGGGCTAGCGGGGAGCTCGGGACGCAGTATTTT
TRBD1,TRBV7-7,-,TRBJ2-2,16,CASRASGTGGTGELFF,TGTGCCAGCAGGGCGAGTGGGACAGGCGGCACCGGGGAGCTGTTTTTT
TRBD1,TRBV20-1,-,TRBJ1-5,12,CSAQGGRQPQHF,TGCAGTGCTCAGGGGGGGCGGCAGCCCCAGCATTTT
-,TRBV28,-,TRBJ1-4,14,CASTEPGQNEKLFF,TGTGCCAGCACCGAACCGGGACAAAATGAAAAACTGTTTTTT
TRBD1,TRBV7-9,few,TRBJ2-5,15,CASSSRQGYQETQYF,TGTGCCAGCAGCTCTCGACAGGGGTACCAAGAGACCCAGTACTTC
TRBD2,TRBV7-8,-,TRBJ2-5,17,CARSQSQTSGGQETQYF,TGTGCCAGGAGCCAGAGCCAAACTAGCGGGGGGCAAGAGACCCAGTACTTC
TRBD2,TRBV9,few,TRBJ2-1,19,CASSVRSGGVSSSYNEQFF,TGTGCCAGCAGCGTCCGTAGCGGGGGCGTCTCAAGCTCCTACAATGAGCAGTTCTTC
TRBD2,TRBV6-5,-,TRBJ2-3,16,CASSYELADTTDTQYF,TGTGCCAGCAGTTACGAACTAGCGGATACCACAGATACGCAGTATTTT
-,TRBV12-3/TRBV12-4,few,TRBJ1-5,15,CASSLTGFGNQPQHF,TGTGCCAGCAGTTTAACGGGTTTTGGCAATCAGCCCCAGCATTTT
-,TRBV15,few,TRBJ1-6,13,CATGVEGPSPLHF,TGTGCCACCGGAGTGGAGGGACCCTCACCCCTCCACTTT
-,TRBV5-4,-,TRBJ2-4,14,CASSLKVSENIQYF,TGTGCCAGCAGCTTGAAAGTCAGCGAAAACATTCAGTACTTC
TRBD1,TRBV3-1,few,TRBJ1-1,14,CASSRGQGEGEAFF,TGTGCCAGCAGCCGTGGACAGGGGGAGGGGGAAGCTTTCTTT
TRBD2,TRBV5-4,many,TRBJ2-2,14,CASSLAGEIGELFF,TGTGCCAGCAGCTTAGCGGGGGAAATCGGGGAGCTGTTTTTT
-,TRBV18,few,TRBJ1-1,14,CASSPGGEYTEAFF,TGTGCCAGCTCACCAGGGGGAGAGTACACTGAAGCTTTCTTT
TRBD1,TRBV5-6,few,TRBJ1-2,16,CASRVQGVLSHYGYTF,TGTGCCAGCAGGGTCCAGGGGGTCTTAAGTCACTATGGCTACACCTTC
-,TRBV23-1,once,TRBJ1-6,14,CARWGSKLNSPLHF,TGCGCCAGGTGGGGGAGTAAACTGAATTCACCCCTCCACTTT
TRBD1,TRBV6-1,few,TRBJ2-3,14,CATAGQGARDTQYF,TGTGCCACCGCCGGACAGGGGGCGAGGGATACGCAGTATTTT
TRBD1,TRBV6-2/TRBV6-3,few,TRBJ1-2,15,CASSPGQVLNYGYTF,TGTGCCAGCAGCCCCGGACAGGTTCTGAACTATGGCTACACCTTC
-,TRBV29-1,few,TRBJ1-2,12,CSVEPPTKGYTF,TGCAGCGTTGAACCCCCGACAAAAGGCTACACCTTC
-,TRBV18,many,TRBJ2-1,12,CASSPLGNEQFF,TGTGCCAGCTCACCACTAGGGAATGAGCAGTTCTTC
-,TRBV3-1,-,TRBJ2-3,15,CASGRGGALTDTQYF,TGTGCCAGCGGACGAGGGGGAGCCCTCACAGATACGCAGTATTTT
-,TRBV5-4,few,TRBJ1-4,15,CASSFEGSRGEKLFF,TGTGCCAGCAGCTTCGAGGGCTCCCGGGGTGAAAAACTGTTTTTT
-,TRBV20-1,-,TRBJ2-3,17,CSAKPYSTKYSTDTQYF,TGCAGTGCAAAGCCCTATAGCACCAAATATAGCACAGATACGCAGTATTTT
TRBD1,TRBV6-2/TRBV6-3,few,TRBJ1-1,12,CASSGQGFGAFF,TGTGCCAGCAGTGGACAGGGTTTTGGAGCTTTCTTT
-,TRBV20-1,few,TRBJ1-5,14,CSASRPKEDQPQHF,TGCAGTGCTAGTAGGCCAAAAGAGGATCAGCCCCAGCATTTT
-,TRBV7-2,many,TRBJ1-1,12,CASSQHRAEAFF,TGTGCCAGCAGCCAACACAGGGCAGAAGCTTTCTTT
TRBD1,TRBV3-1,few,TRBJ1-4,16,CASSHSDRGQNEKLFF,TGTGCCAGCAGCCACTCCGACAGGGGGCAGAATGAAAAACTGTTTTTT
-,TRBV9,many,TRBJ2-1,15,CASSVGGASYNEQFF,TGTGCCAGCAGCGTAGGGGGGGCTTCCTACAATGAGCAGTTCTTC
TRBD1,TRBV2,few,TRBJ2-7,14,CASLRGQGAYEQYF,TGTGCCAGCCTCAGGGGACAGGGGGCCTACGAGCAGTACTTC
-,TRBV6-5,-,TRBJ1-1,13,CASSYSGESEAFF,TGTGCCAGCAGTTACTCGGGGGAGTCTGAAGCTTTCTTT
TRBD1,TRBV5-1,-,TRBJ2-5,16,CASSAGTGQVQETQYF,TGCGCCAGCAGCGCCGGGACAGGGCAGGTCCAAGAGACCCAGTACTTC
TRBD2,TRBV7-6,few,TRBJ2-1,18,CASSPEATSGGAGNEQFF,TGTGCCAGCAGCCCAGAAGCTACCTCCGGGGGGGCCGGTAATGAGCAGTTCTTC
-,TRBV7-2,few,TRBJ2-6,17,CASSLAERRAGANVLTF,TGTGCCAGCAGCCTTGCTGAACGTAGGGCTGGGGCCAACGTCCTGACTTTC
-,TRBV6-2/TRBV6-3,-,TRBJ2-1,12,CASSQGSDEQFF,TGTGCCAGCAGCCAAGGGTCCGATGAGCAGTTCTTC
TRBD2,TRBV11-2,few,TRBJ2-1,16,CASSPLALAGPNEQFF,TGTGCCAGCAGCCCACTCGCCCTAGCGGGGCCCAATGAGCAGTTCTTC
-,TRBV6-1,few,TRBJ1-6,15,CASSDQPGGSSPLHF,TGTGCCAGCAGTGATCAACCCGGGGGGAGTTCACCCCTCCACTTT
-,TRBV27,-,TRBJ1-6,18,CASSYAFQDDSYNSPLHF,TGTGCCAGCAGTTACGCCTTTCAGGATGACTCCTATAATTCACCCCTCCACTTT
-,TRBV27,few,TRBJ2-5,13,CASSLYPEGTQYF,TGTGCCAGCAGTTTGTATCCCGAGGGGACCCAGTACTTC
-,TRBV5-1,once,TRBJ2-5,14,CASSLRGLVETQYF,TGCGCCAGCAGCTTGAGGGGTCTCGTAGAGACCCAGTACTTC
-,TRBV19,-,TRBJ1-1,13,CASIFPGNTEAFF,TGTGCCAGTATTTTTCCGGGGAACACTGAAGCTTTCTTT
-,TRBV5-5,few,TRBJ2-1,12,CASSRVHNEQFF,TGTGCCAGCAGCCGGGTGCACAATGAGCAGTTCTTC
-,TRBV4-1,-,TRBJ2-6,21,CASSQDLGLGTGTAGANVLTF,TGCGCCAGCAGCCAAGATCTTGGTCTGGGGACGGGCACTGCCGGGGCCAACGTCCTGACTTTC